Each of the 25 T cell receptor beta chains below was sequenced from the same sample in a study of T cell responses to AZD1222 COVID-19 vaccine. Data came from immunoSEQ multiplex PCR; TCRdb stores just in-frame clones and leaves some out. This sample has about 26,000 clones, with about nine tenths found just once. Sequenced here: peripheral blood, sampled 28 days after the second AZD1222 dose. These TCRs come from an adult who received the AZD1222 COVID-19 vaccine.

CDR3 in DNA: TGTGCCAGCAGCTCCGGACAGCCCTACGAGCAGTACTTC. Its translation: CASSSGQPYEQYF. The chain uses TRBV6-5 and TRBJ2-7; possibly TRBD1 for D (6 bases). This CDR3 has 13 amino acids. The germline V and J ends were trimmed by 6 bases and 2 bases, with 11 bases remaining between them. Germline lookup yields CDR1 MNHEY and CDR2 SVGAGI.

V and J are TRBV5-1 and TRBJ2-5; D gene ambiguous. Germline V lookup: CDR1 SGHRS, CDR2 YFSETQ. Trimming took off 4 bases at V and 1 base at J, with 11 bases between the two ends. This CDR3 region has 14 residues. The CDR3 region is CASSASSFQETQYF. The CDR3 nucleotides are TGCGCCAGCAGCGCGAGCTCGTTCCAAGAGACCCAGTACTTC.

Only a few counts were recorded for this clone. The V call is TRBV6-5, the J call TRBJ2-1, with TRBD2 identical over 8 bases. CDR1 MNHEY and CDR2 SVGAGI come from the germline V gene. The V gene end was trimmed by 4 bases and the J gene end by 1 base; junction bases not matched to a gene: 6. The CDR3 totals 16 residues. The DNA for the CDR3 is TGTGCCAGCAGTTTCTCCGGGACTAGTTCCTACAATGAGCAGTTCTTC. Translated, it gives CASSFSGTSSYNEQFF.

This clone was found once. This chain links TRBV27 with TRBJ1-5; 9 positions agree with TRBD1. The germline V gene encodes CDR1 MNHEY and CDR2 SMNVEV (reference sequence). The V and J ends lost 2 bases and 3 bases, in that order; junction bases with no gene match: 11. CDR3 length: 18 residues. CDR3 loop: CASSLRSLGQGINQPQHF. The CDR3 DNA sequence: TGTGCCAGCAGTTTAAGGTCACTAGGACAGGGGATCAATCAGCCCCAGCATTTT.

The rearrangement joins TRBV5-1 to TRBJ1-6; 10 bases align to TRBD1. V was clipped by 4 bases and J by 7 bases; unmatched bases: 2. The germline V gene encodes CDR1 SGHRS and CDR2 YFSETQ. The CDR3 has 14 amino acids. The CDR3 nucleotides are TGCGCCAGCAGCCCGGGACAGGGGAATTCACCCCTCCACTTT. Translating gives CASSPGQGNSPLHF.

CDR3 nucleotides: TGTGCCAGCAGTATACAGGGGGCCCAGCCCCAGCATTTT. Encoded protein: CASSIQGAQPQHF. V usage is TRBV6-5 and J usage is TRBJ1-5; 9 nucleotides match TRBD1. This CDR3 region has 13 residues. Germline V CDR1 and CDR2: MNHEY, SVGAGI. With V trimmed by 5 bases and J by 7 bases, 3 bases remained unmatched.

V usage is TRBV28 and J usage is TRBJ1-5; TRBD1 is a possible D gene (5 bases). This CDR3 spans 15 amino acids. The germline V and J ends were trimmed by 3 bases and 2 bases, with 11 bases remaining between them. CDR1 MDHEN and CDR2 SYDVKM come from the germline V gene. The CDR3 protein is CASSFSRAGNQPQHF. DNA of the CDR3: TGTGCCAGCAGTTTTTCCAGGGCCGGCAATCAGCCCCAGCATTTT.

The chain recombines TRBV11-2 with TRBJ2-1, with 14 bases that match TRBD2. CDR3 length equals 19 residues. CDR1 and CDR2 (germline): SGHAT, FQNNGV. With V trimmed by 5 bases and J by 3 bases, 12 bases remained unmatched. The CDR3 loop is CASSPVFRTSGGYYNEQFF. The CDR3 region has the DNA TGTGCCAGCAGCCCAGTGTTTCGGACTAGCGGGGGGTACTACAATGAGCAGTTCTTC.

The V call is TRBV11-2, the J call TRBJ2-3; 8 positions agree with TRBD1. This CDR3 comprises 15 residues. Trimming cost V 5 bases and J 5 bases; bases outside gene matches: 9. CDR1 is SGHAT and CDR2 is FQNNGV in the germline V gene. The CDR3: CASSLATGAGDTQYF. The CDR3 DNA is TGTGCCAGCAGCCTGGCGACAGGGGCCGGAGATACGCAGTATTTT.

The V call is TRBV11-3, the J call TRBJ2-1; D unresolved. This CDR3 is 15 amino acids long. Germline V gene lookup returns CDR1 SGHNT and CDR2 YENEEA. Trimming cost V 2 bases and J 0 bases, with 8 bases left between them. The CDR3 spells CASSLFSGSYNEQFF. The CDR3 nucleotides read TGTGCCAGCAGCTTATTTTCTGGCTCCTACAATGAGCAGTTCTTC.

The chain links TRBV6-4 to TRBJ2-1, with 8 bases fitting TRBD2. After removal of 3 bases from V and 7 bases from J, the junction contained 5 bases not matched to a gene. Germline V gene lookup returns CDR1 MRHNA and CDR2 SNTAGT. The CDR3 totals 14 residues. CDR3 coding DNA: TGTGCCAGCAGTGAAGGTTCGGGAGGGAATGAGCAGTTCTTC. Encoded protein: CASSEGSGGNEQFF.

V is TRBV28 and J is TRBJ1-3; 12 nucleotides align to TRBD1. Germline V gene data show CDR1 as MDHEN and CDR2 as SYDVKM. Losses at the gene ends were 6 bases for V and 7 bases for J; bases not matched to a gene: 7. The CDR3 totals 15 residues. CDR3 sequence: CASSIPGQGANTIYF. CDR3 bases: TGTGCCAGCAGCATTCCGGGACAGGGGGCCAACACCATATATTTT. The whole variable domain, filled in from reference TRBV28 and TRBJ1-3, reads DVKVTQSSRYLVKRTGEKVFLECVQDMDHENMFWYRQDPGLGLRLIYFSYDVKMKEKGDIPEGYSVSREKKERFSLILESASTNQTSMYLCASSIPGQGANTIYFGEGSWLTVV.

This chain connects TRBV28 to TRBJ1-2; D is ambiguous. CDR1 MDHEN and CDR2 SYDVKM come from the germline V gene. V gave up 5 bases and J gave up 7 bases, with 14 bases separating them. This CDR3 has 13 residues. This CDR3 is CASSQTTDFGYTF. Here the CDR3 DNA reads TGTGCCAGCAGTCAAACAACAGACTTTGGCTACACCTTC.

J is TRBJ1-2 and V is TRBV18; D remains unclear. The CDR3 contains 11 residues. The V gene lost 2 bases and the J gene lost 8 bases, with 6 bases spanning the gap. Germline CDR1 reads KGHSH; CDR2 reads LQKENI. Here the CDR3 reads CASSPSSGYTF. As DNA, the CDR3 is TGTGCCAGCTCACCATCCTCGGGCTACACCTTC.

The CDR3 nucleotides read TGTGCCAGCAGCTTGGGGGGCAGGGAAGGAAACACCATATATTTT. The encoded protein is CASSLGGREGNTIYF. The chain has TRBV5-4 and TRBJ1-3, with D perhaps TRBD1 (5 bases). Trimming left V 0 bases short and J 4 bases short, with 11 bases between. CDR3 length equals 15 residues. CDR1 is SGHNT and CDR2 is YYREEE in the germline V gene (reference sequence).

The chain recombines TRBV10-1 with TRBJ2-5; D gene uncertain. Deletions cut 6 bases from V and 5 bases from J, with 13 bases between. In germline, CDR1 is WNHNN, CDR2 SYGVQD (reference sequence). The CDR3 length is 13 residues. The CDR3 DNA sequence: TGCGCCAGCAGCCCAACCGTCGGGGAGACCCAGTACTTC. The encoded protein is CASSPTVGETQYF.

J is TRBJ2-1 and V is TRBV5-1; the D gene is possibly TRBD2 (5 bases). The germline V and J ends were trimmed by 3 bases and 8 bases, with 9 bases remaining between them. CDR1 is SGHRS and CDR2 is YFSETQ in the germline V gene. The CDR3 is 12 amino acids. The DNA for the CDR3 is TGCGCCAGCAGCTCCCCGGGGTATGAGCAGTTCTTC. Protein product: CASSSPGYEQFF.

The chain carries TRBV1 and TRBJ2-2; TRBD2 reflects the table's D call only, with no check against the DNA. TRBV1 is a pseudogene. The CDR3 is made up of 15 amino acids. In DNA, the CDR3 is TGCACCAGCACCGGGGGAGGGGGGAACACCGGGGAGCTGTTTTTT. It yields the protein CTSTGGGGNTGELFF.

The CDR3 DNA reads TGCGCCAGCAGCTTGGTTGCGGGGGCGAGCTCCTACAATGAGCAGTTCTTC. Its protein product is CASSLVAGASSYNEQFF. The gene calls are TRBV5-1 and TRBJ2-1; D possibly corresponds to TRBD2 (7 bases). Germline CDR1 and CDR2: SGHRS and YFSETQ. This CDR3 region has 17 residues. V was trimmed by 0 bases and J by 0 bases, leaving 13 bases between them. Looking up the rest from reference TRBV5-1 and TRBJ2-1 gives the full variable domain: KAGVTQTPRYLIKTRGQQVTLSCSPISGHRSVSWYQQTPGQGLQFLFEYFSETQRNKGNFPGRFSGRQFSNSRSEMNVSTLELGDSALYLCASSLVAGASSYNEQFFGPGTRLTVL.

This rearrangement joins TRBV5-1 to TRBJ1-1; 7 nucleotides align to TRBD1. CDR1 and CDR2 from the germline V gene are SGHRS and YFSETQ. Trimming removed 4 bases from V and 5 bases from J; junction bases left unmatched: 14. This CDR3 has 16 residues. CDR3 residues: CASSARQGGEGTEAFF. CDR3 DNA sequence: TGCGCCAGCAGCGCCAGACAGGGAGGGGAGGGGACTGAAGCTTTCTTT. The complete variable domain, with remaining parts taken from reference TRBV5-1 and TRBJ1-1, reads KAGVTQTPRYLIKTRGQQVTLSCSPISGHRSVSWYQQTPGQGLQFLFEYFSETQRNKGNFPGRFSGRQFSNSRSEMNVSTLELGDSALYLCASSARQGGEGTEAFFGQGTRLTVV.

The CDR3 nucleotides are TGTGCCAGCAGGGGACAGGCCAATCAGCCCCAGCATTTT. This sequence encodes CASRGQANQPQHF. V usage is TRBV2 and J usage is TRBJ1-5, with 8 bases lining up with TRBD1. V shed 6 bases and J 3 bases; nucleotides not matched to a gene: 1. Germline V gene sequence: CDR1 SNHLY, CDR2 FYNNEI. There are 13 residues in the CDR3.

This clone has just a few counts. The chain recombines TRBV24-1 with TRBJ2-3, with 11 positions matching TRBD2. V gave up 4 bases and J gave up 7 bases; unmatched junction bases: 9. Germline values: CDR1 KGHDR, CDR2 SFDVKD. The CDR3 runs 16 residues. CDR3 region: CATSDQTSGELNTQYF. CDR3 coding DNA: TGTGCCACCAGTGACCAGACTAGCGGGGAATTAAATACGCAGTATTTT.

The chain combines TRBV4-3 with TRBJ1-1; D is uncertain. Trimming cost V 0 bases and J 1 base, with 12 bases left between them. This CDR3 spans 16 amino acids. CDR1 is LGHNA, CDR2 YSLEER, per germline. CDR3: CASSQDWAASNTEAFF. The DNA for the CDR3 is TGCGCCAGCAGCCAAGATTGGGCAGCTTCGAACACTGAAGCTTTCTTT.

V usage is TRBV2 and J usage is TRBJ2-5; no definite D call. Per the germline V gene, CDR1 is SNHLY and CDR2 is FYNNEI. V lost 3 bases to trimming and J lost 2 bases, with 13 bases between them. The CDR3 extends over 15 amino acids. CDR3 loop: CASSDLMGTQETQYF. The CDR3, as DNA: TGTGCCAGCAGTGATTTAATGGGAACTCAAGAGACCCAGTACTTC.

The chain couples TRBV11-1 to TRBJ2-5; D remains ambiguous. V was pared by 2 bases and J by 4 bases, with 14 bases between. Germline V gene data show CDR1 as SGHAT and CDR2 as FQDESV (reference sequence). This CDR3 is built from 15 residues. CDR3 nucleotides: TGTGCCAGCAGCTTAAGTTGGACCGCGCGAGAGACCCAGTACTTC. Its translation: CASSLSWTARETQYF.